This TCR beta chain derives from a study of vaccination effects on CD4 cells after COVID-19. Trimming stripped 0 bases from V and 4 bases from J, with 12 bases between. Germline CDR1 and CDR2: MNHEY and SVGAGI. CDR3 length: 15 amino acids. About this clone: Its antigen is still unknown.

Antigen-specific CD4+ T cells were expanded (with viral peptide pools) by the ViraFEST assay ahead of sequencing. Upon completion of 10 to 11 days in culture, CD4+ T cells were isolated. SARS-CoV-2 infected the person between March and December 2020, as confirmed by PCR. Study-wide results and caveats: For convalescents, most of the spike-reactive clones seen post-vaccine were new vaccine-induced clones.

Data came from immunoSEQ multiplex PCR; TCRdb stores just in-frame clones and leaves some out. The data show 45,000 to 70,000 clones, approximately 73% seen once. Sequenced material: CD4+ T cells from PBMCs cultured with HIV peptides, taken before COVID-19 vaccination. The subset: HIV-1 Nef peptide pool negative control/reference culture. The sequence derives from a human donor who had a prior SARS-CoV-2 infection. This rearrangement joins TRBV6-5 to TRBJ2-5; a possible D gene is TRBD2 (7 bases). The CDR3 sequence: CASSYSWGGGETQYF. In DNA form, the CDR3 reads TGTGCCAGCAGTTACTCCTGGGGAGGGGGAGAGACCCAGTACTTC.